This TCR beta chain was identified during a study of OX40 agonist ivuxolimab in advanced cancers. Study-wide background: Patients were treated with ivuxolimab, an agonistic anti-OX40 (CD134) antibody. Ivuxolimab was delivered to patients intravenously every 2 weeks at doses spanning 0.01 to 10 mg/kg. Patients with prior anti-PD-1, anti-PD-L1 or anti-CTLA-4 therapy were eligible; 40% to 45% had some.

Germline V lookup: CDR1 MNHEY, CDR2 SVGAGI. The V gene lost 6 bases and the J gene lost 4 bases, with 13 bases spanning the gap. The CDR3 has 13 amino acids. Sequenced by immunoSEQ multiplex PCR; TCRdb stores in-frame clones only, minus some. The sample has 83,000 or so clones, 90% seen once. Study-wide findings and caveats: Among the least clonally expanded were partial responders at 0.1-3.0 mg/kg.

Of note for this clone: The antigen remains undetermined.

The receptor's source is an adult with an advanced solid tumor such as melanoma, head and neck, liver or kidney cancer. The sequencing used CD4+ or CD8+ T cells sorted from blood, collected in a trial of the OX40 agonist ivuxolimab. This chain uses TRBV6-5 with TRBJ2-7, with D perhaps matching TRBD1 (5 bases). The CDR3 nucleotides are TGTGCCAGCAGCCAAGGGGCACGATACGAGCAGTACTTC. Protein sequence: CASSQGARYEQYF.